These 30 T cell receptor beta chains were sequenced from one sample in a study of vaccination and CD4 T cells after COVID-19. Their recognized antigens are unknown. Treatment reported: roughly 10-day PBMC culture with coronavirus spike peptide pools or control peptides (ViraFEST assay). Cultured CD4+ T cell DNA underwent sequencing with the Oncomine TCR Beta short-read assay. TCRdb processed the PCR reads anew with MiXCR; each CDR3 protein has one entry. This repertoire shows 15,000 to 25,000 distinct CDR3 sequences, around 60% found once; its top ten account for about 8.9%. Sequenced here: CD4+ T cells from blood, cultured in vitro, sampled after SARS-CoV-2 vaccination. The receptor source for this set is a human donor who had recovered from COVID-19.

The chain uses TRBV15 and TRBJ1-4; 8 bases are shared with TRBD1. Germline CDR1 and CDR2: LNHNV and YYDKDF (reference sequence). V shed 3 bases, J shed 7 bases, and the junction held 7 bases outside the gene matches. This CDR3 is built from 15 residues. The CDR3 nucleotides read TGTGCCACCAGCAGGGAGCAGGGGGCGGCTGAAAAACTGTTTTTT. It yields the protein CATSREQGAAEKLFF.

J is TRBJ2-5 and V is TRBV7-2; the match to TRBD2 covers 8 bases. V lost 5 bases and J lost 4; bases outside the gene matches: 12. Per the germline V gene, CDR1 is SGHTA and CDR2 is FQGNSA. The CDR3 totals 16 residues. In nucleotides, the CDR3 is TGTGCCAGCAGCGAGACGGGGGGGAGGTTAGGAGAGACCCAGTACTTC. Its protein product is CASSETGGRLGETQYF.

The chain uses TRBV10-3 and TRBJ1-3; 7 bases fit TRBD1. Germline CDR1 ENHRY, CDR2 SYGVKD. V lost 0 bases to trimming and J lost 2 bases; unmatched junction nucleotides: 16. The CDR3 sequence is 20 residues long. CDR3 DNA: TGTGCCATCAGTGAGTCGAAGGGCAGGGGGAGGTATAAAACTGGAAACACCATATATTTT. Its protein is CAISESKGRGRYKTGNTIYF.

DNA of the CDR3: TGCAGTGCTCCGGGCGGGGGCACTGAAGCTTTCTTT. It specifies CSAPGGGTEAFF. The chain links TRBV20-1 to TRBJ1-1; maybe TRBD1 (5 bases). The V and J ends lost 5 bases and 4 bases respectively, with 11 bases between them. CDR3 size: 12 residues. Germline CDR1 and CDR2: DFQATT and SNEGSKA (reference sequence).

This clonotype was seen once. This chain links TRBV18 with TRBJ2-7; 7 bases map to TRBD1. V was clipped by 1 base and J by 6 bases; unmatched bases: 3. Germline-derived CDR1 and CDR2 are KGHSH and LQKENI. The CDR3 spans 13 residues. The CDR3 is CASSPLDRAEQYF. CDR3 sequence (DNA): TGTGCCAGCTCACCACTTGACAGGGCCGAGCAGTACTTC. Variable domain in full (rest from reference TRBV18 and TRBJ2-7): NAGVMQNPRHLVRRRGQEARLRCSPMKGHSHVYWYRQLPEEGLKFMVYLQKENIIDESGMPKERFSAEFPKEGPSILRIQQVVRGDSAAYFCASSPLDRAEQYFGPGTRLTVT.

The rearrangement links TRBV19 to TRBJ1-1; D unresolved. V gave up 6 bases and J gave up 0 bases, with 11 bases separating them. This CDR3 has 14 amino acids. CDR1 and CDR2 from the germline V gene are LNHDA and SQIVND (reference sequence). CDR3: CASRNPPLNTEAFF. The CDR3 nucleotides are TGTGCCAGTAGAAACCCACCCTTGAACACTGAAGCTTTCTTT.

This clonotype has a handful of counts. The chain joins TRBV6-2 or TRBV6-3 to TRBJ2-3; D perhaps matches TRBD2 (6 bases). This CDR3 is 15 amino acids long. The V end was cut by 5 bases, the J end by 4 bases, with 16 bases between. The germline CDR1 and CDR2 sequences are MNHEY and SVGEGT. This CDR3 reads CASSTTWAGPDTQYF. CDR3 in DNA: TGTGCCAGCAGTACGACTTGGGCGGGGCCAGATACGCAGTATTTT.

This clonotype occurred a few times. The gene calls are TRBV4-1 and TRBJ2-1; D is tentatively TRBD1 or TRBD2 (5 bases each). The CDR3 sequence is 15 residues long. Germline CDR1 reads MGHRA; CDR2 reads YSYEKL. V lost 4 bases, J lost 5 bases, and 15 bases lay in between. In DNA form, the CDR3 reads TGCGCCAGCAGCCGGAATAGGGACCGACACAATGAGCAGTTCTTC. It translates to CASSRNRDRHNEQFF.

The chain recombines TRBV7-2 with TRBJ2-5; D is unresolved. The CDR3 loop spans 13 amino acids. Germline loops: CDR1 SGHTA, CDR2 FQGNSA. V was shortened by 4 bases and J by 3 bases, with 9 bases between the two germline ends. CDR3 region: CASSWVAEETQYF. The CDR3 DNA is TGTGCCAGCAGCTGGGTAGCCGAAGAGACCCAGTACTTC.

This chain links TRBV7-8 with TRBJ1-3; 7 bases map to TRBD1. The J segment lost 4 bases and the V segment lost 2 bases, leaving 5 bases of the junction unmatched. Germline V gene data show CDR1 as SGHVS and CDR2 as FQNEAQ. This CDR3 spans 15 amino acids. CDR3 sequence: CASSLRGTAGNTIYF. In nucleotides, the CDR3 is TGTGCCAGCAGCTTAAGAGGGACAGCGGGAAACACCATATATTTT.

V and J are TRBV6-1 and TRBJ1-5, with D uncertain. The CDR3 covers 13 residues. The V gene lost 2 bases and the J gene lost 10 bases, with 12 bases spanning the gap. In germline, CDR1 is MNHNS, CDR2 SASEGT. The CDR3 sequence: CASSERGLNPQHF. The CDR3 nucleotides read TGTGCCAGCAGTGAAAGAGGTTTGAATCCCCAGCATTTT.

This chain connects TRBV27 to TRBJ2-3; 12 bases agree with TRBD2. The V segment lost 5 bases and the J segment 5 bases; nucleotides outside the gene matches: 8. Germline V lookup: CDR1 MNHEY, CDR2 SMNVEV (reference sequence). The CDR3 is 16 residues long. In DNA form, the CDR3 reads TGTGCCAGCAGTCTCCGACTAGCGGGAGTTGGAGATACGCAGTATTTT. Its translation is CASSLRLAGVGDTQYF.

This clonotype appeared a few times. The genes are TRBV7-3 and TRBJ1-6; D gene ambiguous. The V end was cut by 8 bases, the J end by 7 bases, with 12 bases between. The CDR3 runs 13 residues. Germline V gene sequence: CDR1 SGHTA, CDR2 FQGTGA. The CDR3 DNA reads TGTGCCAGCCAATTCGACGGAAATTCACCCCTCCACTTT. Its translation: CASQFDGNSPLHF. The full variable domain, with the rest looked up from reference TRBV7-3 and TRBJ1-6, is GAGVSQTPSNKVTEKGKYVELRCDPISGHTALYWYRQSLGQGPEFLIYFQGTGAADDSGLPNDRFFAVRPEGSVSTLKIQRTERGDSAVYLCASQFDGNSPLHFGNGTRLTVT.

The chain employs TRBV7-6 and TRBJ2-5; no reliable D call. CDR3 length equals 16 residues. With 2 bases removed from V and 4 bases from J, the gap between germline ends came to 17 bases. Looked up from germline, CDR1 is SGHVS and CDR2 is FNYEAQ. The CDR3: CASSLSRATPGETQYF. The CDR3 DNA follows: TGTGCCAGCAGCTTAAGCCGAGCCACCCCAGGAGAGACCCAGTACTTC.

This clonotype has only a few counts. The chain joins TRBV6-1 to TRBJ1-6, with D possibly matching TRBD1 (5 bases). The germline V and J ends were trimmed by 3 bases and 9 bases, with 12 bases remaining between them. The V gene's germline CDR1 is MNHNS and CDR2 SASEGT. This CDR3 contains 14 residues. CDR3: CASSDRWGTSPLHF. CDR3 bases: TGTGCCAGCAGTGATCGGTGGGGCACTTCACCCCTCCACTTT.

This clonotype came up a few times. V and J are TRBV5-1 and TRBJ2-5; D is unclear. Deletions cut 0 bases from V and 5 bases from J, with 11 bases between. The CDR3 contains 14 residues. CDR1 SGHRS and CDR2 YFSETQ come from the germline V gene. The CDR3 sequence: CASSLGRKGETQYF. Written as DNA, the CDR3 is TGCGCCAGCAGCTTGGGTCGTAAAGGGGAGACCCAGTACTTC. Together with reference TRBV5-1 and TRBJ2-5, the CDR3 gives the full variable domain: KAGVTQTPRYLIKTRGQQVTLSCSPISGHRSVSWYQQTPGQGLQFLFEYFSETQRNKGNFPGRFSGRQFSNSRSEMNVSTLELGDSALYLCASSLGRKGETQYFGPGTRLLVL.

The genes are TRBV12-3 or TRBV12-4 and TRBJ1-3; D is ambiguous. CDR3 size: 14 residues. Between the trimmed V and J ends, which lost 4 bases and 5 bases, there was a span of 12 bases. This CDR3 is CASSSSTVRNTIYF. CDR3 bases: TGTGCCAGCAGTTCTTCAACAGTACGAAACACCATATATTTT.

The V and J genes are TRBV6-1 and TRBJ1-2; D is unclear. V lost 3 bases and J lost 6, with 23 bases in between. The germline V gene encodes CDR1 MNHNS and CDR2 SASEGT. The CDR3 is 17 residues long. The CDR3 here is CASSDRLLKSGRHGYTF. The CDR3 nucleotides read TGTGCCAGCAGTGATCGATTGTTAAAGTCGGGGAGACATGGCTACACCTTC.

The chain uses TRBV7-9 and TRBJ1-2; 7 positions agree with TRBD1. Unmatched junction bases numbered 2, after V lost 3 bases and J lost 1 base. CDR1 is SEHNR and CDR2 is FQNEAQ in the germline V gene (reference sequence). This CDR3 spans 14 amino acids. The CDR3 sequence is CASSLNRGNYGYTF. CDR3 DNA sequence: TGTGCCAGCAGCTTGAACAGGGGTAACTATGGCTACACCTTC.

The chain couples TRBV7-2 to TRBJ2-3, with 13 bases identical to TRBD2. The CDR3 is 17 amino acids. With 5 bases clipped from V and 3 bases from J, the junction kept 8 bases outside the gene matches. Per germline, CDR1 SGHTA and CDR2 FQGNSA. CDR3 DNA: TGTGCCAGCAGCCAAAGGACTAGCGGGAGTATTACAGATACGCAGTATTTT. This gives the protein CASSQRTSGSITDTQYF.

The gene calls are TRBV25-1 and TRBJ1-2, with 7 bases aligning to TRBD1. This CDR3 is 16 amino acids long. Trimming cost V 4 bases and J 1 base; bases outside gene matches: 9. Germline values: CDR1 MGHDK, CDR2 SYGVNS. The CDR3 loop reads CASSATAGTVNYGYTF. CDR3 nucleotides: TGTGCCAGCAGTGCGACTGCCGGGACAGTTAACTATGGCTACACCTTC.

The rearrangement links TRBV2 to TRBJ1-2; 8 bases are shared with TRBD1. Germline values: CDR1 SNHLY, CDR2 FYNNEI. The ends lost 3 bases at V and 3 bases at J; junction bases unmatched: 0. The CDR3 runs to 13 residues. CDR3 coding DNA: TGTGCCAGCAGTGAGGGACAGGACTATGGCTACACCTTC. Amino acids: CASSEGQDYGYTF.

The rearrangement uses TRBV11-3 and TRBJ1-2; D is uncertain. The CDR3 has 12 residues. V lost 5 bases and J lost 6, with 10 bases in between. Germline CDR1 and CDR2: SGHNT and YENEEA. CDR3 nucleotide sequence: TGTGCCAGCAGCCCATCCGGGAATGGCTACACCTTC. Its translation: CASSPSGNGYTF.

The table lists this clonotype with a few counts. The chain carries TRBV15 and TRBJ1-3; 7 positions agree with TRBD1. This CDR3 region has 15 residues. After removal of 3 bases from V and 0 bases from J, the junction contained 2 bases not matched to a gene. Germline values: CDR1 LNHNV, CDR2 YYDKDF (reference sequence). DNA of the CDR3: TGTGCCACCAGCAGGGACAGGCTCTCTGGAAACACCATATATTTT. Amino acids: CATSRDRLSGNTIYF.

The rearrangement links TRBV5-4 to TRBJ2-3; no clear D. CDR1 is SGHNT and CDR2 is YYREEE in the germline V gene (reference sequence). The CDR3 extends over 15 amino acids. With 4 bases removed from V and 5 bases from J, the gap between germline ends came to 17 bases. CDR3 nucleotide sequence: TGTGCCAGCAGCCAGACGACATCGGGTGGAGATACGCAGTATTTT. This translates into CASSQTTSGGDTQYF.

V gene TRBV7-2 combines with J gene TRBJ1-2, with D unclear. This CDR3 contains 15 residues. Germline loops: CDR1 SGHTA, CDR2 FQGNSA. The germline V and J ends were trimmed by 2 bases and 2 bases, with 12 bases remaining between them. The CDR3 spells CASSLSPLENYGYTF. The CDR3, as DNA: TGTGCCAGCAGCTTATCTCCACTAGAGAACTATGGCTACACCTTC.

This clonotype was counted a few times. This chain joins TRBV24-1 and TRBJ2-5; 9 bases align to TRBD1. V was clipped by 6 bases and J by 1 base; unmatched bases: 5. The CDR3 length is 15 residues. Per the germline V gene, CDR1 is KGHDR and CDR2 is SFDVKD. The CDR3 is CATSNNRGPQETQYF. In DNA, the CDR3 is TGTGCCACCAGTAACAACAGGGGGCCCCAAGAGACCCAGTACTTC.

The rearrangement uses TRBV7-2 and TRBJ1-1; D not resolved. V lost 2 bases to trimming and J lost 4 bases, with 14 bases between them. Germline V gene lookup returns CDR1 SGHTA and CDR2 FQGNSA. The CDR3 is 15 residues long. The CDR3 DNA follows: TGTGCCAGCAGCTTACCCCTAATGGCGGGCACTGAAGCTTTCTTT. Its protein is CASSLPLMAGTEAFF.

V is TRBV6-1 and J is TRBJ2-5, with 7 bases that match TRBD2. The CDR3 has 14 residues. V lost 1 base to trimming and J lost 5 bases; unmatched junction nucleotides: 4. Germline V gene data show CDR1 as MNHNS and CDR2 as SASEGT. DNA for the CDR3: TGTGCCAGCAGTGAAGGGTGGGGAGGGGAGACCCAGTACTTC. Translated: CASSEGWGGETQYF.

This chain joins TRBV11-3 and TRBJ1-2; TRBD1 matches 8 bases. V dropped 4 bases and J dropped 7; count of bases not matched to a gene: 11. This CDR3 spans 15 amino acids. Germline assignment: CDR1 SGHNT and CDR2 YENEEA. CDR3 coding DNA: TGTGCCAGCAGCTGGGAGGACAGGGCCGAGGGTGGCTACACCTTC. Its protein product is CASSWEDRAEGGYTF.